Described below is a single T cell receptor beta chain sequence and its context. As yet, its antigen is unknown. These data originate in a study of T cells expressing NK-cell markers. Overall study context: HCMV serostatus: seven of eight sequenced donors positive, one negative.

This CDR3 has 12 residues. Germline V gives CDR1 SGHNT, CDR2 YYREEE (reference sequence). Synthesis of TCR beta cDNA relied on 5'RACE template switching carrying UMIs. TCRdb re-called the 5' RACE reads and catalogs CDR3 proteins one per entry, DNA excluded. The sample totals over 250,000 distinct CDR3 sequences. Overall study findings and caveats: Researchers report these clonotypes also headed the CD3+CD56-NKG2C+ fraction in a few donors.

The V gene is TRBV5-4, the J gene TRBJ2-7. The TCR was taken from a woman between 18 and 70 years old in good health. The material sequenced was blood T cells: a sorted CD56 or NKG2C T cell subset, CD4+ or CD8+ T cells, or bulk PBMC T cells (not recorded which). The CDR3: CASSARGGEQYF.